This entry concerns a single TCR beta chain. The CDR3 has 13 residues. Germline-derived CDR1 and CDR2 are LGHDT and YNNKEL (reference sequence). TCRdb re-called the 5' RACE reads and shows each CDR3 protein once, DNA omitted. The sample is made up of about 440,000 distinct CDR3 sequences, and the top ten hold 7.3% of it. These data originate in a study of T cells expressing NK-cell markers. The chain links TRBV3-1 to TRBJ2-7. The sample comprised blood T cells: a sorted CD56 or NKG2C T cell subset, CD4+ or CD8+ T cells, or bulk PBMC T cells (not recorded which). This clonotype was obtained from a woman between 18 and 70 years old in good health. CDR3 loop: CASSQVRSSEQYF.